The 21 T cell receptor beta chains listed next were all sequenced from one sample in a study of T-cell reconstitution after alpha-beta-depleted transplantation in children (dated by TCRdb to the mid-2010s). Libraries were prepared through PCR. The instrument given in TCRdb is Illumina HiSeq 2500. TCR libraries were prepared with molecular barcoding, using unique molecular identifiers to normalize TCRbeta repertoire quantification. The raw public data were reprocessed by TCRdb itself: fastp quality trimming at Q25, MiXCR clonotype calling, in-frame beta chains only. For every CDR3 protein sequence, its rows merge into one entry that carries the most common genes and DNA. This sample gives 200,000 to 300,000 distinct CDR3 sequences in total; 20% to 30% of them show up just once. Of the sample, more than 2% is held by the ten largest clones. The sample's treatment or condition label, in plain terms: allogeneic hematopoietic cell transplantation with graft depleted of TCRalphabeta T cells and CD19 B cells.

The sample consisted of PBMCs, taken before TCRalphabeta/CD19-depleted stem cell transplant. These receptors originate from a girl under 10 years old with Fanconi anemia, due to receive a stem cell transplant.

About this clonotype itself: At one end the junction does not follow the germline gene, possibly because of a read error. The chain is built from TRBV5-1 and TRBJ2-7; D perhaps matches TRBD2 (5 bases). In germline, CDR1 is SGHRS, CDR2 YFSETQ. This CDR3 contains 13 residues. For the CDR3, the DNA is TGCGCCAGCAGCCGCGGGCACTCCTACGACCAGTACTTC. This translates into CASSRGHSYDQYF.

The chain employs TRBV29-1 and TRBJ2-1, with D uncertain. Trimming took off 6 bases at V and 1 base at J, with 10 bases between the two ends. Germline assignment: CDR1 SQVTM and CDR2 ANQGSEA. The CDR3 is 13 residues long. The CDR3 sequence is CSVVDGSYNEQFF. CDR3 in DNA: TGCAGCGTAGTGGACGGATCCTACAATGAGCAGTTCTTC.

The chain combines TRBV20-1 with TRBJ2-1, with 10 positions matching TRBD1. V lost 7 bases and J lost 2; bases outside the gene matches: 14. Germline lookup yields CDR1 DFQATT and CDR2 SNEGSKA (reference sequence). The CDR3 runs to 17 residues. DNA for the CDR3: TGCAGTGTTCGGGACAGGGGAGGTTATGGTCCCTACAATGAGCAGTTCTTC. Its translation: CSVRDRGGYGPYNEQFF.

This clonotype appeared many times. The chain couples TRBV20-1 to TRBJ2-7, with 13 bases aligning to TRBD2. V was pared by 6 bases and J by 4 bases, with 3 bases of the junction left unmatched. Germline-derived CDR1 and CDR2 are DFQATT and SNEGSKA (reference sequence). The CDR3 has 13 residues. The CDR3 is CSAGTSGEYEQYF. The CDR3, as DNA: TGCAGTGCCGGGACTAGCGGGGAATACGAGCAGTACTTC.

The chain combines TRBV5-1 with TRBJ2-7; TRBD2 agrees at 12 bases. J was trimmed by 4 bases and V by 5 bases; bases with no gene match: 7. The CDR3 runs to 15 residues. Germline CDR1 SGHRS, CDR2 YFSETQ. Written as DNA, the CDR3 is TGCGCCAGCAGGCCTCGACTAGCGGGAGTTTACGAGCAGTACTTC. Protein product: CASRPRLAGVYEQYF.

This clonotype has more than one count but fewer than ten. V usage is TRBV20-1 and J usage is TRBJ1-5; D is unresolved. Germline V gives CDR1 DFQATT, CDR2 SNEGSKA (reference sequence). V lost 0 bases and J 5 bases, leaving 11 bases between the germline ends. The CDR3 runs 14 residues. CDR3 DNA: TGCAGTGCTAGAGATATAGCAGGTTATCAGCCCCAGCATTTT. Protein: CSARDIAGYQPQHF.

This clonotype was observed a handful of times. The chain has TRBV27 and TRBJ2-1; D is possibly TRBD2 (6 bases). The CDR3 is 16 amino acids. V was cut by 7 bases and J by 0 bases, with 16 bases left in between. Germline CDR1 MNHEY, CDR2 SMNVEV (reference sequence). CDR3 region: CASTTGAGISYNEQFF. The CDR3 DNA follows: TGTGCCAGCACCACCGGGGCGGGGATCTCCTACAATGAGCAGTTCTTC.

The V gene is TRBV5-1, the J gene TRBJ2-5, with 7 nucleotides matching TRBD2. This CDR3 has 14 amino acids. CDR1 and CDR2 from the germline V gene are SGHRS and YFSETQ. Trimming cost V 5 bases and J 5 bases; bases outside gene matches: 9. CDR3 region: CASREMGGTETQYF. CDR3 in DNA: TGCGCCAGCAGGGAAATGGGGGGGACGGAGACCCAGTACTTC.

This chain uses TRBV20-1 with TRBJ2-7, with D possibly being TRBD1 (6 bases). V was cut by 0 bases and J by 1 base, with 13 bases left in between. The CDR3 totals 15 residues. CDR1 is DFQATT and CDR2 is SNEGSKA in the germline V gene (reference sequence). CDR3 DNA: TGCAGTGCTAGAGACCCCGGACAGAGTTCCTACGAGCAGTACTTC. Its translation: CSARDPGQSSYEQYF.

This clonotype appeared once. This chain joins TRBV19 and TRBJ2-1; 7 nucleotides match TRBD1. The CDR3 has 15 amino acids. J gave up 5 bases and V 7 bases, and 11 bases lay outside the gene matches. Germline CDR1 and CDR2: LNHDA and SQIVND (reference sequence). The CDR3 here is CASTLYRDSNNEQFF. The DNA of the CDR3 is TGTGCCAGTACCCTATATCGGGACAGCAACAATGAGCAGTTCTTC.

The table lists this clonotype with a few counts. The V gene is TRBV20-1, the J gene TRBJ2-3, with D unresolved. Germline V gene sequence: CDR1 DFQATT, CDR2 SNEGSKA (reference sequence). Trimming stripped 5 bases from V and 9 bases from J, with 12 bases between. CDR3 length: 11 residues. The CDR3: CSARLTPTQYF. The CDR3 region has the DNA TGCAGTGCTCGACTCACCCCCACGCAGTATTTT.

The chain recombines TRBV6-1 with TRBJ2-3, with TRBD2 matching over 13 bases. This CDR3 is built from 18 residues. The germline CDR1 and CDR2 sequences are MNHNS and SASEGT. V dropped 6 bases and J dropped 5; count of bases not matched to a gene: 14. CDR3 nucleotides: TGTGCCAGCAGCCGGGGACTAGCGGGAAAAAACCCGGGAGATACGCAGTATTTT. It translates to CASSRGLAGKNPGDTQYF.

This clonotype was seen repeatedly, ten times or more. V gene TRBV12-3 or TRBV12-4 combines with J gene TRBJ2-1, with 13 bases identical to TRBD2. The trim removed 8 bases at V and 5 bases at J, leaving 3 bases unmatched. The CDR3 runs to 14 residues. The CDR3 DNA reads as TGTGCCAGCGAACTAGCGGGGGGGCACAATGAGCAGTTCTTC. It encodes CASELAGGHNEQFF.

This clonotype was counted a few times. The CDR3 spells CASSRPLESFYEQYF. CDR3 nucleotides: TGTGCCAGCAGCCGACCCCTCGAATCCTTCTACGAGCAGTACTTC. The rearrangement uses TRBV4-2 and TRBJ2-7; D call uncertain. V shed 4 bases and J shed 3 bases, with 16 bases lying between them. Per germline, CDR1 LGHNA and CDR2 YNFKEQ. The CDR3 extends over 15 amino acids.

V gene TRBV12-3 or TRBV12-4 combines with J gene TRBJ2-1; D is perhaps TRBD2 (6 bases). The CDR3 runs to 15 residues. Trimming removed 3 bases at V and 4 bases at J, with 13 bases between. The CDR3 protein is CASSFIGLLYNEQFF. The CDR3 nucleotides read TGTGCCAGCAGTTTCATAGGACTACTATACAATGAGCAGTTCTTC.

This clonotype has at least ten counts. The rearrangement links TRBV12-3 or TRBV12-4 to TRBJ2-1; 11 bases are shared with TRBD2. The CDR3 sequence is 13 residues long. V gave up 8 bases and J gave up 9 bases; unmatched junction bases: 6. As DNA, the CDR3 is TGTGCCAGCCGTCTAGCGGGAGGAATTGAGCAGTTCTTC. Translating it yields CASRLAGGIEQFF.

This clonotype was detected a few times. The CDR3 loop is CASSNFRTGAIEAFF. As DNA, the CDR3 is TGTGCCAGCAGCAACTTTAGGACAGGGGCTATAGAAGCTTTCTTT. This chain uses TRBV28 with TRBJ1-1, with 9 positions matching TRBD1. Germline values: CDR1 MDHEN, CDR2 SYDVKM. This CDR3 is 15 amino acids long. Trimming at V came to 6 bases and at J to 8 bases, leaving 13 bases not matched to a gene.

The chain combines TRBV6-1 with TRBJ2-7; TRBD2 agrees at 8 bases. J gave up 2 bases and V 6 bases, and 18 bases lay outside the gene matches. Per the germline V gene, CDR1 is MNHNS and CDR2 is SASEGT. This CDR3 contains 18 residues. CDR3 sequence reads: CASSRGVAGLSVPYEQYF. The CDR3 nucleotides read TGTGCCAGCAGCCGGGGGGTAGCGGGGTTATCCGTCCCCTACGAGCAGTACTTC.

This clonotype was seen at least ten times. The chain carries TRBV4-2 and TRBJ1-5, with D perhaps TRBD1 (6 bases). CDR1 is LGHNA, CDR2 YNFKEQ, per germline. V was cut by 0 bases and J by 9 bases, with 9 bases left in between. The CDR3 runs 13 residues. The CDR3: CASSQEGGRPQHF. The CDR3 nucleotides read TGTGCCAGCAGCCAAGAAGGGGGGAGGCCCCAGCATTTT.

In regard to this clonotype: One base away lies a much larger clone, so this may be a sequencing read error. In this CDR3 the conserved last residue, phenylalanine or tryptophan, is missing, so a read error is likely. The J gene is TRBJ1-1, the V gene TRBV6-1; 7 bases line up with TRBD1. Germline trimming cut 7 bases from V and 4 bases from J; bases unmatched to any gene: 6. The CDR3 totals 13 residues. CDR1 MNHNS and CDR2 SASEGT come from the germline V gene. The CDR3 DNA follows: TGTGCCAGCAAGGAGTACAGGGGCACTGAAGCTTTCTGT. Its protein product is CASKEYRGTEAFC.

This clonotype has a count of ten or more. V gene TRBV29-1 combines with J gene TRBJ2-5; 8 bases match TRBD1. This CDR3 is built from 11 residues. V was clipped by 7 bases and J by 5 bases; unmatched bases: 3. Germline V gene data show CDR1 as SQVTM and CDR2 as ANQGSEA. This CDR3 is CSGSGGETQYF. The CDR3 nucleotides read TGCAGCGGATCAGGGGGCGAGACCCAGTACTTC. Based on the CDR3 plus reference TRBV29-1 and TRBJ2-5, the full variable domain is SAVISQKPSRDICQRGTSLTIQCQVDSQVTMMFWYRQQPGQSLTLIATANQGSEATYESGFVIDKFPISRPNLTFSTLTVSNMSPEDSSIYLCSGSGGETQYFGPGTRLLVL.